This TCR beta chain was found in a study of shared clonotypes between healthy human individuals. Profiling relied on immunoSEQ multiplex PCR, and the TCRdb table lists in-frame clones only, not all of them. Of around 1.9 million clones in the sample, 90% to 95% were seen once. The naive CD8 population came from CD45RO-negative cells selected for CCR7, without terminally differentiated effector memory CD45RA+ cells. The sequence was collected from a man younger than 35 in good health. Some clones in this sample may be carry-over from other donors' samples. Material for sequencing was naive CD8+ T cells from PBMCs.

The CDR3 nucleotides read TGTGCCAGCAGTTACTCGGGCGGCCCGAGTGAACATGGCTACACCTTC. Translated, it gives CASSYSGGPSEHGYTF. The chain is built from TRBV6-5 and TRBJ1-2, with D unclear. Germline assignment: CDR1 MNHEY and CDR2 SVGAGI. The V end was cut by 0 bases, the J end by 6 bases, with 17 bases between. The CDR3 length is 16 residues.